This record looks at one TCR beta chain sequence and its context. The sample originates from a study of blood T cell repertoires in COVID-19. As for the study in general: Italy, Spain and the United States were the sources of the convalescent and acute COVID-19 samples.

This CDR3 has 15 residues. J was trimmed by 4 bases and V by 4 bases; bases with no gene match: 7. The germline gives CDR1 LGHDT, CDR2 YNNKEL (reference sequence). Participant age was about 18 to 89 years, and participants resided in fewer than 25 US areas. Participants' own reports of clinical history determined their cohort assignment. Within 2 weeks before study entry, exposed participants met a COVID-19 case. The protocol was immunoSEQ multiplex PCR, while the TCRdb copy is restricted to in-frame clones and leaves out a portion. This table holds over 200,000 clones, nearly 90% found once. The sequencing input was PBMCs or T cells enriched from blood (not recorded which). The source of this sequence is a man aged 25-40 years who had been exposed to COVID-19. The chain combines TRBV3-1 (or the pseudogene TRBV3-2) with TRBJ1-3; 7 positions agree with TRBD1. This CDR3 reads CASSRETGLGNTIYF. The CDR3 nucleotides read TGTGCCAGCAGCCGCGAGACAGGGCTGGGAAACACCATATATTTT.